This passage covers 24 T cell receptor beta chains from one sample sequenced in a study of a mutant IDH1 vaccine in newly diagnosed glioma. Using immunoSEQ multiplex PCR, the repertoire was profiled, and TCRdb retains in-frame clones only, with some absent. The table shows tens of thousands of clones, with about four fifths occurring only once. Time point described: week 35, safety follow-up. Topical imiquimod was applied with each vaccine dose, which held 300 ug of mutant IDH1 20-mer peptide. For these TCRs, the target antigens are not known. The starting material was PBMCs, obtained from a glioma patient whose treatment included an IDH1 peptide vaccine. The receptors come from a middle-aged woman with glioma. Some clones in this sample may be carry-over from other donors' samples.

V is TRBV5-6 and J is TRBJ1-1; D is uncertain. CDR3 size: 16 residues. Trimming left V 2 bases short and J 0 bases short, with 14 bases between. Germline V gene sequence: CDR1 SGHDT, CDR2 YYEEEE. The CDR3 sequence is CASSLPPGNMNTEAFF. DNA of the CDR3: TGTGCCAGCAGCTTACCCCCCGGAAACATGAACACTGAAGCTTTCTTT.

This clone occurred a few times. This sequence joins TRBV27 and TRBJ2-5; TRBD2 matches 11 bases. The J segment lost 7 bases and the V segment lost 5 bases, leaving 9 bases of the junction unmatched. CDR1 and CDR2 (germline): MNHEY, SMNVEV (reference sequence). The CDR3 is 15 amino acids. Written as DNA, the CDR3 is TGTGCCAGCAGTGCCTATACCCTAGCGGGGGGGACCCAGTACTTC. It codes for CASSAYTLAGGTQYF.

The genes are TRBV11-3 and TRBJ1-1, with D perhaps TRBD1 (5 bases). The ends were cut back, 2 bases at V and 2 bases at J, with 12 bases in the middle. The CDR3 is 15 residues long. The germline gives CDR1 SGHNT, CDR2 YENEEA. The chain's CDR3 is CASSLRFGGNTEAFF. In DNA, the CDR3 is TGTGCCAGCAGCTTAAGGTTTGGGGGTAACACTGAAGCTTTCTTT.

This clone appeared a single time. Here the CDR3 reads CASSGQSYEQYF. The CDR3 DNA follows: TGTGCCAGTAGTGGACAGTCGTACGAGCAGTACTTC. The V gene is TRBV19, the J gene TRBJ2-7; D possibly corresponds to TRBD1 (6 bases). Trimming stripped 5 bases from V and 4 bases from J, with 9 bases between. Germline V gene data show CDR1 as LNHDA and CDR2 as SQIVND (reference sequence). This CDR3 spans 12 amino acids.

The chain is built from TRBV6-6 and TRBJ2-5; D is possibly TRBD1 (6 bases). There are 15 residues in the CDR3. The germline V and J ends were trimmed by 2 bases and 7 bases, with 17 bases remaining between them. Germline values: CDR1 MNHNY, CDR2 SVGAGI (reference sequence). Written as DNA, the CDR3 is TGTGCCAGCAGTTACAGGGCCGGCTCACAGGGGACCCAGTACTTC. Translating it yields CASSYRAGSQGTQYF.

This rearrangement joins TRBV27 to TRBJ2-3; D may be TRBD2 (5 bases). Trimming cost V 6 bases and J 4 bases, with 11 bases left between them. The CDR3 is made up of 13 amino acids. CDR1 MNHEY and CDR2 SMNVEV come from the germline V gene (reference sequence). This CDR3 reads CASRLRESDTQYF. The CDR3 bases are TGTGCCAGCAGGTTAAGGGAGTCAGATACGCAGTATTTT.

The chain has TRBV27 and TRBJ2-7, with D possibly matching TRBD1 (6 bases). Trimming took off 6 bases at V and 3 bases at J, with 21 bases between the two ends. This CDR3 region has 16 residues. The germline gives CDR1 MNHEY, CDR2 SMNVEV (reference sequence). CDR3 DNA sequence: TGTGCCAGCAGGTCACAGGGAACCAACCTGCTCTACGAGCAGTACTTC. Its protein product is CASRSQGTNLLYEQYF.

The J gene is TRBJ2-1, the V gene TRBV19; 7 nucleotides align to TRBD2. Losses at the gene ends were 8 bases for V and 4 bases for J; bases not matched to a gene: 11. This CDR3 comprises 15 residues. The germline V gene encodes CDR1 LNHDA and CDR2 SQIVND (reference sequence). The CDR3 sequence is CASDPAGEGYNEQFF. Written as DNA, the CDR3 is TGTGCCAGTGACCCCGCGGGAGAGGGGTACAATGAGCAGTTCTTC.

This chain joins TRBV29-1 and TRBJ1-2; D not certain. The V and J ends lost 3 bases and 4 bases respectively, with 12 bases between them. Germline CDR1 reads SQVTM; CDR2 reads ANQGSEA. There are 13 residues in the CDR3. CDR3 DNA: TGCAGCGTTGACAAGCGACTCCCCTATGGCTACACCTTC. Translated: CSVDKRLPYGYTF.

The V and J genes are TRBV7-6 and TRBJ2-7; D not resolved. CDR1 and CDR2 (germline): SGHVS, FNYEAQ. The V end was cut by 1 base, the J end by 5 bases, with 18 bases between. CDR3 size: 16 residues. CDR3 protein: CASSLEYGSPVNEQYF. The CDR3 DNA is TGTGCCAGCAGCTTAGAGTACGGCTCACCCGTGAACGAGCAGTACTTC.

This clone appeared a single time. The CDR3: CASRVAGAGEQYF. CDR3 in DNA: TGTGCCAGCAGAGTAGCGGGAGCCGGCGAGCAGTACTTC. The gene calls are TRBV6-6 and TRBJ2-7; 9 nucleotides line up with TRBD2. V shed 6 bases and J 6 bases; nucleotides not matched to a gene: 6. This CDR3 has 13 residues. The germline CDR1 and CDR2 sequences are MNHNY and SVGAGI (reference sequence).

The chain has TRBV13 and TRBJ1-4; D is perhaps TRBD1 (6 bases). The germline V gene encodes CDR1 PRHDT and CDR2 FYEKMQ (reference sequence). V was clipped by 5 bases and J by 8 bases, with 21 bases between them. The CDR3 has 16 residues. CDR3 loop: CASSPSRAGAGEKLFF. The CDR3, as DNA: TGTGCCAGCAGCCCCTCGAGAGCAGGGGCAGGGGAAAAACTGTTTTTT.

A remark on this clone: One end of the junction does not line up with germline, which may come from a read error. The J gene is TRBJ2-7, the V gene TRBV7-2; 8 bases fit TRBD2. The germline V gene has CDR1 SGHTA and CDR2 FQGNSA. The CDR3 has 15 residues. CDR3 nucleotide sequence: TGTGCCAGCAGCGTACAACCGGGGGGGGCCTACGGGCAGTACTTC. It yields the protein CASSVQPGGAYGQYF. Combining the CDR3 with reference TRBV7-2 and TRBJ2-7 gives the whole variable domain GAGVSQSPSNKVTEKGKDVELRCDPISGHTALYWYRQSLGQGLEFLIYFQGNSAPDKSGLPSDRFSAERTGGSVSTLTIQRTQQEDSAVYLCASSVQPGGAYGQYFGPGTRLTVT.

This chain uses TRBV19 with TRBJ2-7; 10 nucleotides line up with TRBD1. The germline V gene has CDR1 LNHDA and CDR2 SQIVND (reference sequence). The CDR3 length is 13 residues. The trim removed 7 bases at V and 1 base at J, leaving 1 base unmatched. CDR3 bases: TGTGCCAGTACGGGACAGGGGTCCTACGAGCAGTACTTC. Translation gives CASTGQGSYEQYF. The whole variable domain, filled in from reference TRBV19 and TRBJ2-7, reads DGGITQSPKYLFRKEGQNVTLSCEQNLNHDAMYWYRQDPGQGLRLIYYSQIVNDFQKGDIAEGYSVSREKKESFPLTVTSAQKNPTAFYLCASTGQGSYEQYFGPGTRLTVT.

V gene TRBV11-3 combines with J gene TRBJ2-5; D may correspond to TRBD1 or TRBD2 (5 bases each). The CDR3 sequence is 12 residues long. Germline V gives CDR1 SGHNT, CDR2 YENEEA. V gave up 6 bases and J gave up 7 bases, with 12 bases separating them. The CDR3: CASSAGRATQYF. The CDR3 DNA reads TGTGCCAGCAGTGCAGGGCGGGCGACCCAGTACTTC. The whole variable domain, filled in from reference TRBV11-3 and TRBJ2-5, reads EAGVVQSPRYKIIEKKQPVAFWCNPISGHNTLYWYLQNLGQGPELLIRYENEEAVDDSQLPKDRFSAERLKGVDSTLKIQPAELGDSAVYLCASSAGRATQYFGPGTRLLVL.

The V call is TRBV7-2, the J call TRBJ1-2; TRBD1 agrees at 7 bases. This CDR3 spans 14 amino acids. The junction had 8 bases not matched to a gene; V was cut back by 4 bases and J by 6 bases. The germline gives CDR1 SGHTA, CDR2 FQGNSA. In DNA, the CDR3 is TGTGCCAGCAGCTACGGGACAGCGGATGATGGCTACACCTTC. Translation gives CASSYGTADDGYTF. The whole variable domain, remainder taken from reference TRBV7-2 and TRBJ1-2, is GAGVSQSPSNKVTEKGKDVELRCDPISGHTALYWYRQSLGQGLEFLIYFQGNSAPDKSGLPSDRFSAERTGGSVSTLTIQRTQQEDSAVYLCASSYGTADDGYTFGSGTRLTVV.

The chain combines TRBV7-9 with TRBJ2-1; D unresolved. The CDR3 contains 14 residues. Trimming took off 1 base at V and 5 bases at J, with 9 bases between the two ends. CDR1 and CDR2 (germline): SEHNR, FQNEAQ (reference sequence). The CDR3 reads CASSLVRSDNEQFF. The CDR3 nucleotides read TGTGCCAGCAGCTTAGTAAGATCGGACAATGAGCAGTTCTTC.

V and J are TRBV4-3 and TRBJ2-2; possible D gene TRBD1, 5 bases. V shed 2 bases and J shed 1 base, with 14 bases lying between them. Germline CDR1 is LGHNA and CDR2 is YSLEER. The CDR3 is 17 amino acids. For the CDR3, the DNA is TGCGCCAGCAGCCAACCCATTTCAGGGAAGAACACCGGGGAGCTGTTTTTT. Its protein product is CASSQPISGKNTGELFF.

This clone was counted once. The chain employs TRBV6-5 and TRBJ1-6; 7 bases agree with TRBD1. Germline V CDR1 and CDR2: MNHEY, SVGAGI. CDR3 size: 15 residues. V lost 6 bases and J lost 6; bases outside the gene matches: 8. The CDR3 coding sequence is TGTGCCAGCAGACGGGAATCAGGGGGTAATTCACCCCTCCACTTT. Protein sequence: CASRRESGGNSPLHF.

The V call is TRBV11-3, the J call TRBJ2-1, with D tentatively TRBD1 (6 bases). The germline V gene has CDR1 SGHNT and CDR2 YENEEA. This CDR3 is 15 amino acids long. V lost 0 bases and J 3 bases, leaving 9 bases between the germline ends. CDR3 coding DNA: TGTGCCAGCAGCTTAGACAGGGGTAGCTACAATGAGCAGTTCTTC. This encodes CASSLDRGSYNEQFF.

The rearrangement joins TRBV7-9 to TRBJ1-3; 7 bases agree with TRBD1. The CDR3 totals 15 residues. The V gene's germline CDR1 is SEHNR and CDR2 FQNEAQ (reference sequence). V shed 5 bases, J shed 4 bases, and the junction held 8 bases outside the gene matches. This chain's CDR3 is CASSLTGAAGNTIYF. The DNA for the CDR3 is TGTGCCAGCAGCCTTACAGGGGCTGCAGGAAACACCATATATTTT.

A few counts support this clone. The chain carries TRBV10-3 and TRBJ2-1; 7 nucleotides agree with TRBD1. This CDR3 is built from 14 residues. Per germline, CDR1 ENHRY and CDR2 SYGVKD. The trim removed 3 bases at V and 9 bases at J, leaving 8 bases unmatched. This CDR3 is CAISDPNRGTEQFF. The CDR3 DNA sequence: TGTGCCATCAGTGACCCAAACAGGGGAACTGAGCAGTTCTTC.

V usage is TRBV15 and J usage is TRBJ1-5, with D unresolved. Per the germline V gene, CDR1 is LNHNV and CDR2 is YYDKDF (reference sequence). Trimming stripped 2 bases from V and 0 bases from J, with 5 bases between. This CDR3 spans 14 amino acids. CDR3 loop: CATSRLGSNQPQHF. The CDR3 nucleotides read TGTGCCACCAGCAGATTAGGTAGCAATCAGCCCCAGCATTTT.

This chain joins TRBV27 and TRBJ1-2; no clear D. Trimming took off 6 bases at V and 6 bases at J, with 17 bases between the two ends. Per the germline V gene, CDR1 is MNHEY and CDR2 is SMNVEV (reference sequence). This CDR3 has 14 residues. In nucleotides, the CDR3 is TGTGCCAGCAGCCCCTCGGGCACACGGAATGGCTACACCTTC. Protein sequence: CASSPSGTRNGYTF.